Given below is one T cell receptor (beta chain) in context. Its matching antigen is unknown. The germline CDR1 and CDR2 sequences are SGHVS and FQNEAQ. The V and J ends lost 5 bases and 6 bases respectively, with 14 bases between them. The CDR3 is 13 amino acids. Each CDR3 protein gets one entry after TCRdb re-called the 5' RACE reads with MiXCR. The sample includes about 810,000 distinct CDR3 sequences, roughly 12% seen only once; the top ten take 1.5% to 2%. This record comes from a study of identical twins. Findings and limits, study-wide: There was more out-of-frame TCR alpha sharing in monozygotic twins than models estimated.

The data also belong to a second study, concerning yellow fever vaccine responses in identical twins.

Sequencing used PBMCs. This TCR was recovered from a woman under 30 in good health. The V call is TRBV7-8, the J call TRBJ2-7, with D possibly TRBD2 on 6 matching bases. CDR3 sequence (DNA): TGTGCCAGCAGCGCCAGACTAGAAGGCGAGCAGTACGTC. Amino acid sequence: CASSARLEGEQYV.